This entry describes one TCR beta chain. Its matching antigen is unknown. Profiling relied on immunoSEQ multiplex PCR, and the TCRdb table lists in-frame clones only, not all of them. Among 600,000 to 700,000 clones listed, around 73% were seen once. This sample is drawn from a study of shared clonotypes between healthy human individuals. Per the germline V gene, CDR1 is SGDLS and CDR2 is YYNGEE. The CDR3 is 16 residues long. V lost 3 bases and J lost 8; bases outside the gene matches: 9. Study-level points and caveats: Clonotype sharing among donors likely depends on sequencing depth.

Sequencing input: memory CD4+ T cells sorted from blood. The subset: CD45RA-negative fraction. This receptor was obtained from a woman in her twenties or thirties in good health. The V gene is TRBV9, the J gene TRBJ2-1; 12 bases agree with TRBD2. CDR3 DNA: TGTGCCAGCAGCGGGAAAGGACTAGCGGGAATCGATGAGCAGTTCTTC. Protein product: CASSGKGLAGIDEQFF. Full variable domain (remainder filled in from reference TRBV9 and TRBJ2-1): DSGVTQTPKHLITATGQRVTLRCSPRSGDLSVYWYQQSLDQGLQFLIQYYNGEERAKGNILERFSAQQFPDLHSELNLSSLELGDSALYFCASSGKGLAGIDEQFFGPGTRLTVL.